Below, 24 T cell receptor beta chains from the same sample are listed, as sequenced in a study of cytomegalovirus exposure and HLA in healthy donors. Sequencing was performed with immunoSEQ multiplex PCR; in TCRdb, only in-frame clones are kept and a portion is missing. The sample consists of about 95,000 clones, about 85% of them appearing once. The sample consisted of PBMCs. These receptor sequences come from a man between 18 and 35 years old in good health and CMV-seropositive.

This clone was detected once. The chain uses TRBV29-1 and TRBJ1-2; TRBD1 matches at 11 bases. J gave up 7 bases and V 7 bases, and 8 bases lay outside the gene matches. The V gene's germline CDR1 is SQVTM and CDR2 ANQGSEA. This CDR3 comprises 13 residues. This chain's CDR3 is CSAGTGGRGGYTF. In DNA, the CDR3 is TGCAGCGCTGGGACAGGGGGTCGAGGTGGCTACACCTTC.

This clone was picked up one time. The chain recombines TRBV6-1 with TRBJ1-5; 9 positions agree with TRBD1. The CDR3 loop spans 15 amino acids. The germline CDR1 and CDR2 sequences are MNHNS and SASEGT. V trimming: 5 bases; J trimming: 2 bases; junction bases outside the gene matches: 4. The CDR3 DNA reads TGTGCCAGCAGTCGGGACAGGGTGGGCAATCAGCCCCAGCATTTT. This codes for CASSRDRVGNQPQHF.

The chain links TRBV28 to TRBJ1-5; 12 bases are shared with TRBD1. This CDR3 is built from 17 residues. CDR1 and CDR2 (germline): MDHEN, SYDVKM. The trim removed 6 bases at V and 2 bases at J, leaving 8 bases unmatched. The CDR3 region has the DNA TGTGCCAGCAGCCTAACCGGGACAGGGGGCGGCAATCAGCCCCAGCATTTT. Its protein product is CASSLTGTGGGNQPQHF.

V gene TRBV6-1 combines with J gene TRBJ2-3; a weak D match, TRBD2 (6 bases). CDR1 and CDR2 from the germline V gene are MNHNS and SASEGT. The ends were cut back, 3 bases at V and 4 bases at J, with 14 bases in the middle. This CDR3 has 15 amino acids. CDR3 protein: CASSDVAGRADTQYF. In DNA, the CDR3 is TGTGCCAGCAGTGACGTGGCGGGAAGAGCAGATACGCAGTATTTT.

This sequence joins TRBV4-1 and TRBJ2-7, with D possibly matching TRBD2 (6 bases). CDR1 MGHRA and CDR2 YSYEKL come from the germline V gene. V was cut by 1 base and J by 6 bases, with 10 bases left in between. The CDR3 extends over 13 amino acids. The CDR3 DNA follows: TGCGCCAGCAGCCAAGCCCAGGGAGGCGAGCAGTACGTC. Translating gives CASSQAQGGEQYV.

The chain joins TRBV28 to TRBJ1-5; 10 positions agree with TRBD1. Per the germline V gene, CDR1 is MDHEN and CDR2 is SYDVKM. This CDR3 contains 14 residues. Trimming removed 6 bases from V and 6 bases from J; junction bases left unmatched: 5. The CDR3 region has the DNA TGTGCCAGCAGATTAGGGACAGGGGTTCAGCCCCAGCATTTT. This codes for CASRLGTGVQPQHF.

This sequence joins TRBV27 and TRBJ1-2; 9 bases match TRBD1. This CDR3 is built from 14 residues. Germline assignment: CDR1 MNHEY and CDR2 SMNVEV (reference sequence). J gave up 6 bases and V 3 bases, and 5 bases lay outside the gene matches. CDR3 loop: CASSFGQGMNGYTF. In nucleotides, the CDR3 is TGTGCCAGCAGTTTTGGACAGGGGATGAATGGCTACACCTTC.

The gene calls are TRBV27 and TRBJ2-7; TRBD2 matches at 8 bases. The CDR3 runs to 14 residues. Germline CDR1 MNHEY, CDR2 SMNVEV (reference sequence). V gave up 6 bases and J gave up 7 bases; unmatched junction bases: 11. CDR3 residues: CASSPTPGRGEQYF. The CDR3 bases are TGTGCCAGCAGCCCGACTCCCGGGAGGGGGGAGCAGTACTTC.

V gene TRBV28 combines with J gene TRBJ2-5; a weak D match, TRBD2 (5 bases). The CDR3 has 18 amino acids. CDR1 and CDR2 (germline): MDHEN, SYDVKM. Deletions cut 2 bases from V and 5 bases from J, with 24 bases between. The CDR3 nucleotides are TGTGCCAGCAGTTTAGTCGGAATAGGGAATCTCCGAGGGGAGACCCAGTACTTC. Translating it yields CASSLVGIGNLRGETQYF.

J is TRBJ1-2 and V is TRBV7-2; a weak D match, TRBD1 (6 bases). The V end was cut by 4 bases, the J end by 1 base, with 19 bases between. Germline V lookup: CDR1 SGHTA, CDR2 FQGNSA. The CDR3 consists of 17 residues. This chain's CDR3 is CASSSGPAGDVNYGYTF. CDR3 DNA: TGTGCCAGCAGCTCGGGGCCGGCAGGGGACGTTAACTATGGCTACACCTTC.

This clone was recorded only once. The chain uses TRBV4-1 and TRBJ2-1; a weak D match, TRBD2 (6 bases). The germline V gene encodes CDR1 MGHRA and CDR2 YSYEKL. This CDR3 has 16 amino acids. The germline V and J ends were trimmed by 2 bases and 4 bases, with 15 bases remaining between them. The CDR3 spells CASSQRLVKGYNEQFF. The CDR3 DNA follows: TGCGCCAGCAGCCAACGACTAGTTAAGGGTTACAATGAGCAGTTCTTC.

This chain connects TRBV28 to TRBJ1-5, with D possibly matching TRBD1 (6 bases). CDR3 length: 15 residues. V was cut by 7 bases and J by 3 bases, with 16 bases left in between. CDR1 MDHEN and CDR2 SYDVKM come from the germline V gene. The chain's CDR3 is CASTPHRVANQPQHF. In DNA form, the CDR3 reads TGTGCCAGCACCCCGCACAGGGTTGCCAATCAGCCCCAGCATTTT.

V is TRBV11-2 and J is TRBJ2-7, with D perhaps TRBD2 (5 bases). V gave up 4 bases and J gave up 4 bases, with 17 bases separating them. The germline V gene has CDR1 SGHAT and CDR2 FQNNGV. The CDR3 runs 15 residues. This CDR3 reads CASSSPRGVGYEQYF. The DNA for the CDR3 is TGTGCCAGCAGCTCCCCTCGGGGAGTGGGATACGAGCAGTACTTC.

The genes are TRBV4-1 and TRBJ2-4, with a possible D match to TRBD2 (6 bases). Germline CDR1 MGHRA, CDR2 YSYEKL. The CDR3 is made up of 17 amino acids. V was clipped by 4 bases and J by 0 bases, with 16 bases between them. This chain's CDR3 is CASSRVGDGGAKNIQYF. CDR3 DNA: TGCGCCAGCAGCCGCGTCGGGGACGGGGGAGCCAAAAACATTCAGTACTTC.

The rearrangement joins TRBV2 to TRBJ1-2; D not certain. CDR3 size: 12 residues. V lost 3 bases, J lost 4 bases, and 6 bases lay in between. Germline CDR1 and CDR2: SNHLY and FYNNEI. The CDR3 DNA is TGTGCCAGCAGTGAGGAGGGCTATGGCTACACCTTC. Translating it yields CASSEEGYGYTF.

The rearrangement joins TRBV11-2 to TRBJ1-4; 7 bases are shared with TRBD1. CDR3 length equals 14 residues. V shed 5 bases and J 7 bases; nucleotides not matched to a gene: 7. Germline assignment: CDR1 SGHAT and CDR2 FQNNGV. CDR3 sequence: CASSRQGMGEKLFF. CDR3 bases: TGTGCCAGCAGCCGACAGGGAATGGGTGAAAAACTGTTTTTT.

The V call is TRBV5-5, the J call TRBJ1-5; perhaps TRBD1 as D (6 bases). The CDR3 is made up of 17 amino acids. The germline gives CDR1 SGHKS, CDR2 YYEKEE (reference sequence). The V end was cut by 0 bases, the J end by 3 bases, with 16 bases between. In nucleotides, the CDR3 is TGTGCCAGCAGCTTGGTGGCAGGGGAGTTTGTCAATCAGCCCCAGCATTTT. This encodes CASSLVAGEFVNQPQHF. Together with reference TRBV5-5 and TRBJ1-5, the CDR3 gives the full variable domain: DAGVTQSPTHLIKTRGQQVTLRCSPISGHKSVSWYQQVLGQGPQFIFQYYEKEERGRGNFPDRFSARQFPNYSSELNVNALLLGDSALYLCASSLVAGEFVNQPQHFGDGTRLSIL.

V gene TRBV5-1 combines with J gene TRBJ1-1, with unresolved D. The germline V gene has CDR1 SGHRS and CDR2 YFSETQ. Trimming shortened V by 4 bases and J by 0 bases, and 10 bases separated the two germline ends. The CDR3 covers 14 residues. Here the CDR3 DNA reads TGCGCCAGCAGCGGAGGAAACATGAACACTGAAGCTTTCTTT. As protein: CASSGGNMNTEAFF.

This clone was detected only once. The rearrangement links TRBV2 to TRBJ1-1, with a tentative D call TRBD1 (6 bases). The V gene lost 4 bases and the J gene lost 4 bases, with 10 bases spanning the gap. Germline values: CDR1 SNHLY, CDR2 FYNNEI. The CDR3 loop spans 13 amino acids. The CDR3 sequence is CASSGQVGTEAFF. CDR3 bases: TGTGCCAGCAGTGGACAGGTGGGCACTGAAGCTTTCTTT.

The chain employs TRBV2 and TRBJ2-5; D is undetermined. This CDR3 contains 13 residues. From germline, CDR1 is SNHLY and CDR2 FYNNEI. Trimming left V 8 bases short and J 0 bases short, with 10 bases between. The CDR3 is CASAFLYQETQYF. CDR3 coding DNA: TGTGCCAGCGCGTTTCTGTACCAAGAGACCCAGTACTTC. The full variable domain, its missing parts supplied by reference TRBV2 and TRBJ2-5, is EPEVTQTPSHQVTQMGQEVILRCVPISNHLYFYWYRQILGQKVEFLVSFYNNEISEKSEIFDDQFSVERPDGSNFTLKIRSTKLEDSAMYFCASAFLYQETQYFGPGTRLLVL.

The chain combines TRBV5-1 with TRBJ2-1, with TRBD2 matching 14 bases. Germline CDR1 is SGHRS and CDR2 is YFSETQ. The CDR3 runs to 22 residues. Losses at the gene ends were 0 bases for V and 7 bases for J; bases not matched to a gene: 21. Here the CDR3 DNA reads TGCGCCAGCAGCTTGGAGAAAGGGAGGGGACTAGCGGGAGCCGCCCTTTGGAATGAGCAGTTCTTC. Translated: CASSLEKGRGLAGAALWNEQFF.

The genes are TRBV28 and TRBJ1-2; 8 bases are a match to TRBD1. Looked up from germline, CDR1 is MDHEN and CDR2 is SYDVKM. Germline trimming cut 1 base from V and 10 bases from J; bases unmatched to any gene: 8. The CDR3 runs 14 residues. The CDR3 is CASSLSGTGSSYTF. In nucleotides, the CDR3 is TGTGCCAGCAGTTTATCCGGGACAGGCTCGTCCTACACCTTC.

The chain couples TRBV7-9 to TRBJ2-2; D is perhaps TRBD1 (6 bases). This CDR3 comprises 15 residues. The germline gives CDR1 SEHNR, CDR2 FQNEAQ (reference sequence). With 0 bases removed from V and 7 bases from J, the gap between germline ends came to 12 bases. CDR3 region: CASSLAVTGHGELFF. CDR3 nucleotides: TGTGCCAGCAGCTTAGCGGTGACAGGCCACGGGGAGCTGTTTTTT.

This clone occurred a few times. The chain joins TRBV18 to TRBJ2-2, with a tentative D call TRBD1 (6 bases). Trimming cost V 4 bases and J 4 bases, with 19 bases left between them. In germline, CDR1 is KGHSH, CDR2 LQKENI. This CDR3 has 17 amino acids. CDR3 protein: CASSLPGTRSSTGELFF. In DNA, the CDR3 is TGTGCCAGCTCACTACCTGGGACACGGAGTTCCACCGGGGAGCTGTTTTTT.